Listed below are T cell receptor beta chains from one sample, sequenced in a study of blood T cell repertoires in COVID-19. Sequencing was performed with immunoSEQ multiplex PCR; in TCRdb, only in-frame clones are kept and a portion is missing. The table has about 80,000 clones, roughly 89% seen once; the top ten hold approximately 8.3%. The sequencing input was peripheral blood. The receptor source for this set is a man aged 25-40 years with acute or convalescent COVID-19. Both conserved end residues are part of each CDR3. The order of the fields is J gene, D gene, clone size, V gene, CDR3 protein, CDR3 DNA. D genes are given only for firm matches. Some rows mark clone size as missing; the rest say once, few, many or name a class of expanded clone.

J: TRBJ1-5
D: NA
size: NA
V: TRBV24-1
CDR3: CATSDPNQPQHF
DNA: TGTGCCACCAGTGATCCGAATCAGCCCCAGCATTTT

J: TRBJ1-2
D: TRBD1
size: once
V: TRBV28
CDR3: CASSSAETGKIYGYTF
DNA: TGTGCCAGCAGTTCTGCGGAGACAGGGAAAATCTATGGCTACACCTTC

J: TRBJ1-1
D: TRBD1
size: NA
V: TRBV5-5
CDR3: CASNLITGQGSEAFF
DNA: TGTGCCAGCAACCTAATAACGGGACAGGGGTCTGAAGCTTTCTTT

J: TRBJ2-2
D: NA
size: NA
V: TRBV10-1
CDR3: CASSEWAERVTGELFF
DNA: TGCGCCAGCAGTGAGTGGGCAGAGAGGGTCACCGGGGAGCTGTTTTTT

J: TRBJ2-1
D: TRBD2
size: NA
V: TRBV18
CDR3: CASSPPETSLREQFF
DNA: TGTGCCAGCTCACCACCTGAGACTAGCCTACGTGAGCAGTTCTTC

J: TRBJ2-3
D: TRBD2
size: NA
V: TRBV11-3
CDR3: CASSPGLAGADTQYF
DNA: TGTGCCAGCAGCCCGGGACTAGCGGGCGCAGATACGCAGTATTTT

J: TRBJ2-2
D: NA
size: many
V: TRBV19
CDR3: CASSIPGPGELFF
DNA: TGTGCCAGTAGTATCCCAGGCCCCGGGGAGCTGTTTTTT

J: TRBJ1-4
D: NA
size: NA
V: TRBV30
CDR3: CAWSRHTNEKLFF
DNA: TGTGCCTGGAGTAGACATACGAATGAAAAACTGTTTTTT

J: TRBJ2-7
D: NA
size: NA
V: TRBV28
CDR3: CASSSSGQIYEQYF
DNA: TGTGCCAGCAGTTCCTCCGGACAGATATACGAGCAGTACTTC

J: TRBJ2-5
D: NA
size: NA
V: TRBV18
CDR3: CASSPGVRETQYF
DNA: TGTGCCAGCTCCCCGGGGGTTCGGGAGACCCAGTACTTC

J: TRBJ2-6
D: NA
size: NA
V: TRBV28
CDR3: CASSRQGNGANVLTF
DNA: TGTGCCAGCAGCCGGCAGGGGAATGGGGCCAACGTCCTGACTTTC

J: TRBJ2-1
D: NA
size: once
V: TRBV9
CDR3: CASSVGPSVYNEQFF
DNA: TGTGCCAGCAGCGTAGGGCCTAGCGTCTACAATGAGCAGTTCTTC

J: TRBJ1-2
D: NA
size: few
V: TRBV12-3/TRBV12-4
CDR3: CASSFGQLYGYTF
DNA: TGTGCCAGCAGTTTCGGACAGCTTTATGGCTACACCTTC

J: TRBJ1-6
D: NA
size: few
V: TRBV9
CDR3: CASSATVDPYNSPLHF
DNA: TGTGCCAGCAGTGCGACAGTGGACCCCTATAATTCACCCCTCCACTTT

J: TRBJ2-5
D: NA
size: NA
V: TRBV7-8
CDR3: CASSLGRAETQYF
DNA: TGTGCCAGCAGCTTGGGCAGGGCAGAGACCCAGTACTTC

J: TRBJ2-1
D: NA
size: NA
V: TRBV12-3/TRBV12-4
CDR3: CASTIGGDEQFF
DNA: TGTGCCAGCACTATCGGAGGGGATGAGCAGTTCTTC

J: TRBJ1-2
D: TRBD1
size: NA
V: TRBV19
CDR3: CATEPRDRRYGYTF
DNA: TGTGCCACCGAACCCCGGGACAGGAGATATGGCTACACCTTC

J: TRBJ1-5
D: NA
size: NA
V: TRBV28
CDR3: CATRPEGEGNQPQHF
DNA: TGTGCCACCCGACCAGAGGGGGAAGGCAATCAGCCCCAGCATTTT

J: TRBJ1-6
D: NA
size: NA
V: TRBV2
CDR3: CASSETGRPYNSPLHF
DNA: TGTGCCAGCAGTGAAACAGGGAGACCCTATAATTCACCCCTCCACTTT

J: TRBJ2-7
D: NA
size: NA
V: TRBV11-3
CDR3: CASSSEVLRQETYEQYF
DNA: TGTGCCAGCAGTTCTGAAGTGTTGAGACAGGAGACCTACGAGCAGTACTTC

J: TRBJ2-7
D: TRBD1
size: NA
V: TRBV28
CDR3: CASRKTGTGRNEQYF
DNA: TGTGCCAGCAGAAAAACCGGGACAGGGAGAAACGAGCAGTACTTC

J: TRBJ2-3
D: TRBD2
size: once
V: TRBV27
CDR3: CASKRGGPDTQYF
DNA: TGTGCCAGCAAACGGGGAGGGCCTGATACGCAGTATTTT

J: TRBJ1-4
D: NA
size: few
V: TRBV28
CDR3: CASSLGGPATNEKLFF
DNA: TGTGCCAGCAGTTTGGGGGGGCCTGCAACTAATGAAAAACTGTTTTTT

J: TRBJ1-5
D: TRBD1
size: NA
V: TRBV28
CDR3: CASSPRGTANQPQHF
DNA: TGTGCCAGCAGTCCCAGGGGGACAGCAAATCAGCCCCAGCATTTT

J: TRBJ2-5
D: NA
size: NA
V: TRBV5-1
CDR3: CASSRDTLMVRETQYF
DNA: TGCGCCAGCAGCAGGGACACCCTCATGGTACGAGAGACCCAGTACTTC

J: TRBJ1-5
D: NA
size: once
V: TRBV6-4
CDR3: CASSDTVNQPQHF
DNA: TGTGCCAGCAGTGACACTGTAAATCAGCCCCAGCATTTT

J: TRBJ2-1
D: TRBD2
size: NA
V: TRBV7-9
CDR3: CASSSSGRAANEQFF
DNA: TGTGCCAGCAGCTCTAGCGGGAGGGCCGCCAATGAGCAGTTCTTC

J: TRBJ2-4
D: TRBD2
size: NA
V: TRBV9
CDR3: CASSGTSASKNIQYF
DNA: TGTGCCAGCAGCGGTACTAGCGCGTCCAAAAACATTCAGTACTTC

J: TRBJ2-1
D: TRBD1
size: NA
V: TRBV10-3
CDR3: CAVRGTGVYNEQFF
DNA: TGTGCCGTACGGGGGACAGGGGTCTACAATGAGCAGTTCTTC

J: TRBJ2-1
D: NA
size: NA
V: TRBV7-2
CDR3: CASSRDFPDEQFF
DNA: TGTGCCAGCAGCCGGGACTTCCCCGATGAGCAGTTCTTC

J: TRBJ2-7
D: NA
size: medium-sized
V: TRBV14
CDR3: CASSQGEPNEQYF
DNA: TGTGCCAGCAGCCAAGGAGAGCCTAACGAGCAGTACTTC

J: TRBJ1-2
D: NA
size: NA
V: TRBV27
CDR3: CASSDQSEGYGYTF
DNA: TGTGCCAGCAGTGATCAGTCAGAGGGTTATGGCTACACCTTC

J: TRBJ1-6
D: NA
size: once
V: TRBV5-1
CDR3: CASSVSAGAASPLHF
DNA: TGCGCCAGCAGCGTATCGGCAGGGGCAGCTTCACCCCTCCACTTT

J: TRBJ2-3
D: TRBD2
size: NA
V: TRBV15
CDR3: CATSMLVLAGGEVGDTQYF
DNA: TGTGCCACCAGCATGTTAGTGCTAGCGGGAGGAGAGGTGGGGGATACGCAGTATTTT

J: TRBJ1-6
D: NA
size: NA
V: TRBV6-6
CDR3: CASSYVQGNSPLHF
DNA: TGTGCCAGCAGTTACGTGCAGGGGAATTCACCCCTCCACTTT

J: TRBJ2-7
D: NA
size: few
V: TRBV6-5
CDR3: CASRRDSGSTYEQYF
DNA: TGTGCCAGCAGGCGGGACAGCGGGTCGACCTACGAGCAGTACTTC

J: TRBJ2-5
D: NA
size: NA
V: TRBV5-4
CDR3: CASSSQTSAETQYF
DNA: TGTGCCAGCAGCTCACAGACTAGTGCGGAGACCCAGTACTTC

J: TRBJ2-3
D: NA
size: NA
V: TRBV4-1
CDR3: CASSGPNTDTQYF
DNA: TGCGCCAGCAGCGGCCCGAATACAGATACGCAGTATTTT

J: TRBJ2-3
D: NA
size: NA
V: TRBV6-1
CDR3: CASSLRVTTDTQYF
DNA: TGTGCCAGCAGTTTGCGGGTTACCACAGATACGCAGTATTTT

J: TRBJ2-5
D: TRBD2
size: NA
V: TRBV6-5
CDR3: CASRLAGGEETQYF
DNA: TGTGCCAGCAGGCTAGCGGGAGGGGAAGAGACCCAGTACTTC

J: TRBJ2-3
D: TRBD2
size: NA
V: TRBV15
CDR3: CATRTVLAGVTDTQYF
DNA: TGTGCCACCAGAACGGTACTAGCGGGAGTCACAGATACGCAGTATTTT

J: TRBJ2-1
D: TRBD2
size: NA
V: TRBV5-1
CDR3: CASSSLAGGGYEQFF
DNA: TGCGCCAGCAGCTCACTAGCGGGAGGAGGGTATGAGCAGTTCTTC

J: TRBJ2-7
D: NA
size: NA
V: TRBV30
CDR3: CAWSSLRGSSSYEQYF
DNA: TGTGCCTGGAGTTCCCTAAGAGGCTCAAGCTCCTACGAGCAGTACTTC